The present T cell receptor beta chain was sequenced within a study of T-cell memory formation after mild COVID-19. This clonotype was seen a handful of times. Germline-derived CDR1 and CDR2 are DFQATT and SNEGSKA (reference sequence). Trimming stripped 2 bases from V and 1 base from J, with 18 bases between. The CDR3 has 17 amino acids. TCRdb ran MiXCR on the 5' RACE reads and lists one entry per CDR3 protein. The sample consists of 450,000 to 650,000 distinct CDR3 sequences, about a sixth of them appearing once. Sequencing was performed on PBMCs or a T cell subset sorted from them (not recorded which). The receptor comes from an adult woman who had mild COVID-19 (a few samples of this study predate the infection). Cell type and time point are not known. The chain carries TRBV20-1 and TRBJ2-1; D is possibly TRBD1 (6 bases). Here the CDR3 reads CSARPNHRVVSYNEQFF. CDR3 bases: TGCAGTGCTAGACCCAACCACAGGGTAGTGTCCTACAATGAGCAGTTCTTC.